The 16 T cell receptor beta chains below come from one sample, sequenced in a study of OX40 agonist ivuxolimab in advanced cancers. This table comes from immunoSEQ multiplex PCR, and its TCRdb copy is limited to in-frame clones, with some not included. In the table there are tens of thousands of clones, 80% to 90% of which are singletons. Sequenced material: CD4+ or CD8+ T cells sorted from blood, taken in a trial of the OX40 agonist ivuxolimab. The source is an adult with an advanced solid tumor such as melanoma, head and neck, liver or kidney cancer.

This chain joins TRBV9 and TRBJ2-1; 9 bases are shared with TRBD1. V shed 0 bases and J 7 bases; nucleotides not matched to a gene: 5. The CDR3 loop spans 15 amino acids. Germline CDR1 SGDLS, CDR2 YYNGEE. CDR3 loop: CASSVEGQGLNEQFF. The CDR3 bases are TGTGCCAGCAGCGTAGAGGGACAGGGTTTAAATGAGCAGTTCTTC.

Only one count was recorded for this clone. J is TRBJ2-7 and V is TRBV5-1; D not resolved. There are 14 residues in the CDR3. Trimming removed 0 bases at V and 5 bases at J, with 12 bases between. Germline lookup yields CDR1 SGHRS and CDR2 YFSETQ. The CDR3 DNA sequence: TGCGCCAGCAGCTTGGCAGTGGTTGCCCACGAGCAGTACTTC. It codes for CASSLAVVAHEQYF.

The chain uses TRBV10-1 and TRBJ1-5, with D unresolved. V lost 3 bases and J lost 7, with 10 bases in between. Germline CDR1 and CDR2: WNHNN and SYGVQD (reference sequence). The CDR3 has 13 amino acids. This chain's CDR3 is CASSEGMEQPQHF. As DNA, the CDR3 is TGCGCCAGCAGTGAAGGGATGGAGCAGCCCCAGCATTTT.

The V and J genes are TRBV5-4 and TRBJ2-1; possible D gene TRBD2, 6 bases. With 4 bases removed from V and 9 bases from J, the gap between germline ends came to 17 bases. The germline V gene encodes CDR1 SGHNT and CDR2 YYREEE (reference sequence). The CDR3 contains 14 residues. As DNA, the CDR3 is TGTGCCAGCAGCACGACCGGGACTCGGGGTGAGCAGTTCTTC. It yields the protein CASSTTGTRGEQFF.

The chain is built from TRBV19 and TRBJ1-1; D is ambiguous. The CDR3 runs to 15 residues. V was cut by 3 bases and J by 4 bases, with 15 bases left in between. Germline CDR1 LNHDA, CDR2 SQIVND (reference sequence). CDR3 in amino acids: CASSIGVTGSTEAFF. The CDR3 DNA follows: TGTGCCAGTAGTATTGGTGTTACGGGGTCCACTGAAGCTTTCTTT.

The chain carries TRBV4-2 and TRBJ1-6, with D perhaps matching TRBD1 (6 bases). V gave up 1 base and J gave up 6 bases, with 22 bases separating them. Per the germline V gene, CDR1 is LGHNA and CDR2 is YNFKEQ. The CDR3 consists of 19 residues. CDR3 bases: TGTGCCAGCAGCCAAGGATTGAGACAGGCCTCCGGGGTTAATTCACCCCTCCACTTT. Translated, it gives CASSQGLRQASGVNSPLHF.

The chain has TRBV19 and TRBJ2-1, with D tentatively TRBD1 (6 bases). Per germline, CDR1 LNHDA and CDR2 SQIVND (reference sequence). The ends were cut back, 8 bases at V and 0 bases at J, with 11 bases in the middle. This CDR3 comprises 14 residues. CDR3 amino acids: CASQGQNSYNEQFF. CDR3 coding DNA: TGTGCCAGTCAAGGACAGAACTCCTACAATGAGCAGTTCTTC.

This clone was seen more than once but under ten times. The chain recombines TRBV11-2 with TRBJ2-3; possibly TRBD1 for D (6 bases). Germline CDR1 is SGHAT and CDR2 is FQNNGV. V lost 5 bases to trimming and J lost 6 bases, with 12 bases between them. The CDR3 has 13 residues. The DNA for the CDR3 is TGTGCCAGCAGCATCGACAGGCGGGATACGCAGTATTTT. This encodes CASSIDRRDTQYF.

V gene TRBV2 combines with J gene TRBJ2-3; 14 bases agree with TRBD2. CDR1 and CDR2 (germline): SNHLY, FYNNEI. Trimming took 7 bases from V and 4 from J; bases not matched to a gene: 1. This CDR3 is 14 amino acids long. CDR3 loop: CASKGLAGADTQYF. The CDR3, as DNA: TGTGCCAGCAAGGGACTAGCGGGAGCAGATACGCAGTATTTT.

The chain uses TRBV5-6 and TRBJ2-3; D might be TRBD1 or TRBD2, each matching 6 bases. Germline assignment: CDR1 SGHDT and CDR2 YYEEEE. Trimming stripped 3 bases from V and 5 bases from J, with 16 bases between. The CDR3 consists of 15 residues. The chain's CDR3 is CASSSLVRGGDTQYF. CDR3 DNA sequence: TGTGCCAGCAGCTCATTAGTCAGGGGAGGAGATACGCAGTATTTT.

V and J are TRBV5-1 and TRBJ2-2; a possible D gene is TRBD1 (6 bases). The CDR3 runs 15 residues. In germline, CDR1 is SGHRS, CDR2 YFSETQ. Trimming removed 4 bases at V and 0 bases at J, with 10 bases between. The CDR3 loop is CASSPGAANTGELFF. CDR3 nucleotide sequence: TGCGCCAGCAGCCCAGGGGCCGCGAACACCGGGGAGCTGTTTTTT.

The chain has TRBV30 and TRBJ1-1; tentative D call: TRBD1 (5 bases). Looked up from germline, CDR1 is GTSNPN and CDR2 is SVGIG (reference sequence). V dropped 1 base and J dropped 3 bases, with 18 bases sitting between them. The CDR3 runs to 16 residues. CDR3 residues: CAWSEQGTHWDTEAFF. The CDR3 DNA sequence: TGTGCCTGGAGTGAGCAGGGCACCCACTGGGACACTGAAGCTTTCTTT.

This clone was picked up one time. The chain is built from TRBV19 and TRBJ2-2; D not resolved. The CDR3 runs 16 residues. CDR1 is LNHDA, CDR2 SQIVND, per germline (reference sequence). The V gene lost 5 bases and the J gene lost 0 bases, with 13 bases spanning the gap. CDR3 nucleotide sequence: TGTGCCAGTAGTGCCCAGAAAAACGCGAACACCGGGGAGCTGTTTTTT. This sequence encodes CASSAQKNANTGELFF.

The rearrangement joins TRBV27 to TRBJ2-5; 9 bases fit TRBD2. V lost 5 bases and J lost 5; bases outside the gene matches: 6. Germline lookup yields CDR1 MNHEY and CDR2 SMNVEV (reference sequence). The CDR3 has 14 residues. The CDR3 spells CASSNSGRSETQYF. CDR3 DNA: TGTGCCAGCAGTAATAGCGGGAGAAGCGAGACCCAGTACTTC.

The chain is built from TRBV9 and TRBJ2-7, with 7 bases matching TRBD2. The V segment lost 6 bases and the J segment 8 bases; nucleotides outside the gene matches: 14. This CDR3 region has 14 residues. Germline V gene lookup returns CDR1 SGDLS and CDR2 YYNGEE. CDR3 protein: CASNGRESGMQQYV. The CDR3, as DNA: TGTGCCAGCAATGGTAGGGAAAGCGGGATGCAGCAGTACGTC.

The CDR3 region is CASSLIRAIPEQYV. DNA of the CDR3: TGTGCCAGCAGCTTGATCAGGGCGATTCCCGAGCAGTACGTC. This sequence joins TRBV5-6 and TRBJ2-7; possible D gene TRBD1, 5 bases. This CDR3 spans 14 amino acids. In germline, CDR1 is SGHDT, CDR2 YYEEEE. Trimming removed 1 base at V and 6 bases at J, with 14 bases between.